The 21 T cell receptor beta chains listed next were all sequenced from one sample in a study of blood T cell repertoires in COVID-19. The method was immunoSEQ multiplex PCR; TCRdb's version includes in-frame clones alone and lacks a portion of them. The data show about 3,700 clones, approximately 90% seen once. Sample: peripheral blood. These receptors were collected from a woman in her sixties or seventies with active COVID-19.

The CDR3 protein is CASSPALAAKETQYF. For the CDR3, the DNA is TGTGCCAGCTCACCGGCTTTAGCGGCTAAAGAGACCCAGTACTTC. The rearrangement links TRBV18 to TRBJ2-5; D might be TRBD2 (6 bases). Germline values: CDR1 KGHSH, CDR2 LQKENI. The CDR3 consists of 15 residues. The germline V and J ends were trimmed by 3 bases and 3 bases, with 14 bases remaining between them. Using reference TRBV18 and TRBJ2-5 for the parts outside the CDR3, the full variable domain is NAGVMQNPRHLVRRRGQEARLRCSPMKGHSHVYWYRQLPEEGLKFMVYLQKENIIDESGMPKERFSAEFPKEGPSILRIQQVVRGDSAAYFCASSPALAAKETQYFGPGTRLLVL.

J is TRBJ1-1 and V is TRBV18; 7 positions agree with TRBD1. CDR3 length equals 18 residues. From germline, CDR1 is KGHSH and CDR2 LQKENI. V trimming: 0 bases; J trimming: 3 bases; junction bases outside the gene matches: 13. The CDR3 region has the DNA TGTGCCAGCTCACCACCGCGAGACAGGGTTCTTTTGGACACTGAAGCTTTCTTT. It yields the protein CASSPPRDRVLLDTEAFF.

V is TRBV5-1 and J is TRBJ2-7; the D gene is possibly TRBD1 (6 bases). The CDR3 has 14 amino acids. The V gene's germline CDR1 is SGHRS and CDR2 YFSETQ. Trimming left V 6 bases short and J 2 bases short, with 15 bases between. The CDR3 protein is CASTPGTPTYEQYF. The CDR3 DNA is TGCGCCAGCACCCCCGGGACACCGACCTACGAGCAGTACTTC. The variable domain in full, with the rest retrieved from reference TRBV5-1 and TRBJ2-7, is KAGVTQTPRYLIKTRGQQVTLSCSPISGHRSVSWYQQTPGQGLQFLFEYFSETQRNKGNFPGRFSGRQFSNSRSEMNVSTLELGDSALYLCASTPGTPTYEQYFGPGTRLTVT.

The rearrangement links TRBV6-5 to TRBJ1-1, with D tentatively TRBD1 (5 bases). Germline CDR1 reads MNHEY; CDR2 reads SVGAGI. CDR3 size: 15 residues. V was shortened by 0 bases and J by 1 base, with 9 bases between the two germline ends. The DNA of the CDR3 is TGTGCCAGCAGTTACTCGTTCAGGGCGAACACTGAAGCTTTCTTT. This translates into CASSYSFRANTEAFF.

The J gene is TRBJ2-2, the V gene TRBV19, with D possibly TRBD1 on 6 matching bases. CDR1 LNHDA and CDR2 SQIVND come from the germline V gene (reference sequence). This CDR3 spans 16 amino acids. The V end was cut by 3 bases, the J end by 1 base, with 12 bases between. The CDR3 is CASSIRGIENTGELFF. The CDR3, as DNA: TGTGCCAGTAGTATCAGGGGTATTGAGAACACCGGGGAGCTGTTTTTT.

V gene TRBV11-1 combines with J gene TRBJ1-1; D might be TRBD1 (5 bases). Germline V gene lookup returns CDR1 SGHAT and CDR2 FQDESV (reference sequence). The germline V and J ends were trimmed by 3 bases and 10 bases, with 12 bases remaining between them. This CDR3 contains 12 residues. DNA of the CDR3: TGTGCCAGCAGCTTTGGGAACACAGGAGCTTTCTTT. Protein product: CASSFGNTGAFF.

The CDR3 DNA is TGTGCCACCAGTGACAAGACAGGGGACGAGCAGTACTTC. Translated, it gives CATSDKTGDEQYF. The chain joins TRBV24-1 to TRBJ2-7, with 8 bases fitting TRBD1. V trimming: 4 bases; J trimming: 5 bases; junction bases outside the gene matches: 3. The germline V gene has CDR1 KGHDR and CDR2 SFDVKD. CDR3 length equals 13 residues.

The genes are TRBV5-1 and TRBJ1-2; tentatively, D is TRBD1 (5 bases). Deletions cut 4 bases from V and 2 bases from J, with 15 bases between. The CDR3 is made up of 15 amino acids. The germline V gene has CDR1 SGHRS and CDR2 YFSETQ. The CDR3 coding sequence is TGCGCCAGCAGCCTTGACCAGGGTCCGAACTATGGCTACACCTTC. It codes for CASSLDQGPNYGYTF. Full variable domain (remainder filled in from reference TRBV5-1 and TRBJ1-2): KAGVTQTPRYLIKTRGQQVTLSCSPISGHRSVSWYQQTPGQGLQFLFEYFSETQRNKGNFPGRFSGRQFSNSRSEMNVSTLELGDSALYLCASSLDQGPNYGYTFGSGTRLTVV.

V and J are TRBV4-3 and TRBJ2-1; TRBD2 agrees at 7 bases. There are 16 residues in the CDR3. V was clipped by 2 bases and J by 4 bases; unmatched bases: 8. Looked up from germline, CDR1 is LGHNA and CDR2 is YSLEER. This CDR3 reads CASSQLPGLKYNEQFF. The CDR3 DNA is TGCGCCAGCAGCCAACTCCCGGGACTAAAATACAATGAGCAGTTCTTC.

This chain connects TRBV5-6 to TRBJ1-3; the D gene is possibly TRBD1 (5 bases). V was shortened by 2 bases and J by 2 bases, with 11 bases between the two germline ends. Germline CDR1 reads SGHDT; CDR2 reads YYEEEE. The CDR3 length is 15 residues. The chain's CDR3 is CASSFSRAAGNTIYF. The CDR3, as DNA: TGTGCCAGCAGCTTCTCCAGGGCGGCTGGAAACACCATATATTTT.

CDR3 residues: CASSTNERGDLFF. The CDR3 DNA reads TGCGCCAGCAGCACAAACGAGCGGGGGGACCTGTTCTTC. This chain uses TRBV5-1 with TRBJ2-1; 9 bases align to TRBD2. V was clipped by 4 bases and J by 15 bases; unmatched bases: 11. The germline V gene encodes CDR1 SGHRS and CDR2 YFSETQ. The CDR3 loop spans 13 amino acids.

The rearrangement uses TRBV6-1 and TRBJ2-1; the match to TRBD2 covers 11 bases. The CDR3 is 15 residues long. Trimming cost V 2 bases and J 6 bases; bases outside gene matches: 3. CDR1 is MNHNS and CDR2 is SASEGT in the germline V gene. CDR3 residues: CASSELLAGGNEQFF. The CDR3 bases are TGTGCCAGCAGTGAACTTCTAGCGGGGGGCAATGAGCAGTTCTTC.

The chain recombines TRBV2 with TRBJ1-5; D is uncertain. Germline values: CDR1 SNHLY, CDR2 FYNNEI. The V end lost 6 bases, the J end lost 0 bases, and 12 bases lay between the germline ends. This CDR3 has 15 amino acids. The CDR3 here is CASRRTDNSNQPQHF. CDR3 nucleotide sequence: TGTGCCAGCAGGAGGACTGACAATAGCAATCAGCCCCAGCATTTT.

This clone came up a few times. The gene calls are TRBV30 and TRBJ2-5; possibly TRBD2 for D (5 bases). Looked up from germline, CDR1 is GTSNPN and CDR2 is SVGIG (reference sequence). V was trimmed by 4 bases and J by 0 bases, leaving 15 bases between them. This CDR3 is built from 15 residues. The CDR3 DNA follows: TGTGCCTGGACTACGGGCCGCGGGTACCAAGAGACCCAGTACTTC. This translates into CAWTTGRGYQETQYF.

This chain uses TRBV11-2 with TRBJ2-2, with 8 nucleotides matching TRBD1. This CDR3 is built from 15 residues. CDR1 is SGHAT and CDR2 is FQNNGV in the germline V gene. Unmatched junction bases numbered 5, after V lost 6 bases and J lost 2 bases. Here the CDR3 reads CASRSDRGNTGELFF. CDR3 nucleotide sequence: TGTGCCAGCAGGTCAGACAGGGGTAACACCGGGGAGCTGTTTTTT.

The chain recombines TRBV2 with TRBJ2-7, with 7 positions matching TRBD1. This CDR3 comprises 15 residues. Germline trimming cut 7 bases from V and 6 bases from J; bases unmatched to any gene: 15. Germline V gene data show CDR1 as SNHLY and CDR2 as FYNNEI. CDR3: CASTPQGETGIEQYF. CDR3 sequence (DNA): TGTGCCAGCACCCCCCAAGGGGAGACAGGGATCGAGCAGTACTTC.

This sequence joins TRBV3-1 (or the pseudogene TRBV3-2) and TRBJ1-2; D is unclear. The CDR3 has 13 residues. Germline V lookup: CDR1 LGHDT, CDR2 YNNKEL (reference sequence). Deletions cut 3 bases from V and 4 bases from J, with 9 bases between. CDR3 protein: CASSQARVYGYTF. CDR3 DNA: TGTGCCAGCAGCCAGGCACGGGTCTATGGCTACACCTTC.

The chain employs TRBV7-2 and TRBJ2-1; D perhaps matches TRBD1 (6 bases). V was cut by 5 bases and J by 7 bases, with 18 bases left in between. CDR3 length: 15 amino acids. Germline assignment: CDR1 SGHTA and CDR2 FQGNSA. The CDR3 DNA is TGTGCCAGCAGCCACGGGTTGGCAGGGGCTAATGAGCAGTTCTTC. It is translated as CASSHGLAGANEQFF.

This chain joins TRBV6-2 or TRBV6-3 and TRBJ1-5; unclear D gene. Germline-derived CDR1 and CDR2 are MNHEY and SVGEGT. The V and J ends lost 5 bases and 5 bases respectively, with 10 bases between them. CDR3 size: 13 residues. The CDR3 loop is CASSRGYYQPQHF. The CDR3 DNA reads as TGTGCCAGCAGTAGAGGGTACTATCAGCCCCAGCATTTT.

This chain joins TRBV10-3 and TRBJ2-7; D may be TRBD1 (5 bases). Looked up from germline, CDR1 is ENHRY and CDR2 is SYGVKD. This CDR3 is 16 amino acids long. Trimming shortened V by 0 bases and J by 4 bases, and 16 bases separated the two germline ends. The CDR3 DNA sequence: TGTGCCATCAGTGAGTCGAAGGGGTTTGCCCGTTACGAGCAGTACTTC. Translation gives CAISESKGFARYEQYF.

The DNA for the CDR3 is TGCGCCAGCAGCCCCCAGGACTCCTACAATGAGCAGTTCTTC. It yields the protein CASSPQDSYNEQFF. V gene TRBV5-1 combines with J gene TRBJ2-1, with D uncertain. The CDR3 contains 14 residues. Germline-derived CDR1 and CDR2 are SGHRS and YFSETQ. The germline V and J ends were trimmed by 4 bases and 0 bases, with 8 bases remaining between them.